This entry lists 29 T cell receptor beta chains sequenced from one sample in a study of blood T cells in healthy people across ages. Next came a second PCR, run for roughly 6 to 11 cycles, which used a sample-barcoded 5' primer along with a J-beta primer mix. TCRdb re-derived calls from the 5' RACE reads in MiXCR, one entry per CDR3 protein. The profile shows 1.5 million to 2 million distinct CDR3 sequences, roughly 30% of them singletons. Sequencing was done on a sample of blood. These receptors all stem from a woman younger than 45 in good health.

This clonotype was found a few times. This CDR3 is CSAIPDRPRDTQYF. In DNA form, the CDR3 reads TGCAGTGCTATCCCGGACAGGCCGCGGGATACGCAGTATTTT. The V call is TRBV20-1, the J call TRBJ2-3; 7 bases map to TRBD1. Germline V gives CDR1 DFQATT, CDR2 SNEGSKA (reference sequence). This CDR3 spans 14 amino acids. V shed 4 bases and J 6 bases; nucleotides not matched to a gene: 10.

The chain combines TRBV13 with TRBJ2-1; 7 bases line up with TRBD2. CDR3 size: 18 residues. Per germline, CDR1 PRHDT and CDR2 FYEKMQ (reference sequence). The trim removed 1 base at V and 0 bases at J, leaving 9 bases unmatched. The CDR3 bases are TGTGCCAGCAGCTTAGCATTGGGGGGGGAGAGCTCCTACAATGAGCAGTTCTTC. Protein sequence: CASSLALGGESSYNEQFF.

This clonotype has just a few counts. The CDR3 region has the DNA TGTGCCAGCAGTTTACTGCAGACCTACGAGCAGTACTTC. Translating it yields CASSLLQTYEQYF. The chain has TRBV28 and TRBJ2-7; D is ambiguous. CDR3 size: 13 residues. From germline, CDR1 is MDHEN and CDR2 SYDVKM. V dropped 2 bases and J dropped 2 bases, with 7 bases sitting between them.

This clonotype was seen more than once but under ten times. The rearrangement joins TRBV3-1 to TRBJ2-5; D possibly corresponds to TRBD2 (6 bases). The CDR3 sequence is 14 residues long. Trimming took 3 bases from V and 6 from J, leaving 14 bases between them. The germline gives CDR1 LGHDT, CDR2 YNNKEL (reference sequence). In DNA form, the CDR3 reads TGTGCCAGCAGCCAGCGGGGTGCGAGAAAGACCCAGTACTTC. Its protein is CASSQRGARKTQYF.

The V gene is TRBV6-1, the J gene TRBJ2-5; 10 bases match TRBD2. CDR1 is MNHNS and CDR2 is SASEGT in the germline V gene. This CDR3 has 13 residues. V trimming: 8 bases; J trimming: 5 bases; junction bases outside the gene matches: 5. The CDR3 protein is CASCPGLAETQYF. The DNA for the CDR3 is TGTGCCAGCTGTCCGGGACTAGCGGAGACCCAGTACTTC.

This clonotype was observed many times. This chain links TRBV29-1 with TRBJ2-5; no definite D call. Per germline, CDR1 SQVTM and CDR2 ANQGSEA. This CDR3 spans 12 amino acids. Trimming cost V 5 bases and J 1 base, with 8 bases left between them. CDR3 sequence (DNA): TGCAGCGTTCAAAGCTTCCAAGAGACCCAGTACTTC. Its protein product is CSVQSFQETQYF. Full variable domain (missing parts from reference TRBV29-1 and TRBJ2-5): SAVISQKPSRDICQRGTSLTIQCQVDSQVTMMFWYRQQPGQSLTLIATANQGSEATYESGFVIDKFPISRPNLTFSTLTVSNMSPEDSSIYLCSVQSFQETQYFGPGTRLLVL.

There are many counts of this clonotype. The chain uses TRBV5-1 and TRBJ2-7, with 7 bases that match TRBD1. CDR3 length: 15 amino acids. Germline CDR1 is SGHRS and CDR2 is YFSETQ. After removal of 4 bases from V and 5 bases from J, the junction contained 12 bases not matched to a gene. This CDR3 reads CASSPWTGTSDEQYF. The CDR3 DNA reads TGCGCCAGCAGCCCGTGGACAGGAACGTCTGACGAGCAGTACTTC.

This chain links TRBV6-1 with TRBJ2-7, with D perhaps TRBD2 (6 bases). The CDR3 spans 17 residues. CDR1 MNHNS and CDR2 SASEGT come from the germline V gene. The ends were cut back, 1 base at V and 1 base at J, with 17 bases in the middle. The CDR3 nucleotides read TGTGCCAGCAGTGAAGACAACCGGAGGGGCAGGTCCTACGAGCAGTACTTC. This sequence encodes CASSEDNRRGRSYEQYF.

This chain uses TRBV6-1 with TRBJ2-1; no definite D call. The end of the DNA aligns better with TRBJ2-7, so the J call may be wrong. This CDR3 region has 12 residues. Per the germline V gene, CDR1 is MNHNS and CDR2 is SASEGT. In nucleotides, the CDR3 is TGTGCCACCTATAGCTCCTACAATGAGCAGTACTTC. The encoded protein is CATYSSYNEQYF.

The chain links TRBV4-1 to TRBJ2-7, with 15 bases matching TRBD2. The junction had 6 bases not matched to a gene; V was cut back by 3 bases and J by 0 bases. Germline assignment: CDR1 MGHRA and CDR2 YSYEKL. This CDR3 region has 18 residues. The chain's CDR3 is CASSQGLAGGLSSYEQYF. For the CDR3, the DNA is TGCGCCAGCAGCCAGGGACTAGCGGGGGGCCTTAGCTCCTACGAGCAGTACTTC.

V usage is TRBV20-1 and J usage is TRBJ1-6; perhaps TRBD1 as D (5 bases). The CDR3 runs to 18 residues. The V and J ends lost 3 bases and 7 bases respectively, with 25 bases between them. Germline V lookup: CDR1 DFQATT, CDR2 SNEGSKA (reference sequence). The DNA for the CDR3 is TGCAGTGCTAGCCGTACAACTGGCTTAGACAGAAGAAATTCACCCCTCCACTTT. Its translation: CSASRTTGLDRRNSPLHF.

The chain combines TRBV30 with TRBJ1-2; D is perhaps TRBD1 (5 bases). The CDR3 totals 12 residues. Germline lookup yields CDR1 GTSNPN and CDR2 SVGIG (reference sequence). V was cut by 1 base and J by 8 bases, with 11 bases left in between. The CDR3 bases are TGTGCCTGGAGTGCTGGGACCGCCGGCTACACCTTC. It yields the protein CAWSAGTAGYTF.

The rearrangement joins TRBV9 to TRBJ2-1; TRBD2 matches at 10 bases. With the DNA end fitting TRBJ2-7 better, the J assignment may be wrong. Germline V gene data show CDR1 as SGDLS and CDR2 as YYNGEE. This CDR3 is built from 15 residues. CDR3 amino acids: CASSATSGDPYEQYF. For the CDR3, the DNA is TGTGCCAGCAGCGCCACTAGCGGGGATCCCTACGAGCAGTACTTC.

This chain joins TRBV15 and TRBJ2-5, with D possibly being TRBD1 or TRBD2 (5 bases each). In germline, CDR1 is LNHNV, CDR2 YYDKDF (reference sequence). CDR3 length: 15 amino acids. The V end lost 1 base, the J end lost 4 bases, and 13 bases lay between the germline ends. The CDR3 DNA reads as TGTGCCACCAGCAGAGGGGGCGGGCAATCAGAGACCCAGTACTTC. Translation gives CATSRGGGQSETQYF. Based on the CDR3 plus reference TRBV15 and TRBJ2-5, the full variable domain is DAMVIQNPRYQVTQFGKPVTLSCSQTLNHNVMYWYQQKSSQAPKLLFHYYDKDFNNEADTPDNFQSRRPNTSFCFLDIRSPGLGDTAMYLCATSRGGGQSETQYFGPGTRLLVL.

This chain connects TRBV9 to TRBJ2-1; tentative D call: TRBD1 (6 bases). The length of the CDR3 is 13 residues. The germline V gene encodes CDR1 SGDLS and CDR2 YYNGEE. The germline V and J ends were trimmed by 4 bases and 5 bases, with 10 bases remaining between them. The chain's CDR3 is CASSSEGDNEQFF. CDR3 sequence (DNA): TGTGCCAGCAGCTCCGAGGGGGACAATGAGCAGTTCTTC.

The chain carries TRBV9 and TRBJ1-1, with D hard to call. In germline, CDR1 is SGDLS, CDR2 YYNGEE. This CDR3 has 15 residues. The germline V and J ends were trimmed by 3 bases and 12 bases, with 24 bases remaining between them. CDR3 protein: CASSASWGGNTETFF. For the CDR3, the DNA is TGTGCCAGCAGCGCGAGTTGGGGAGGGAACACCGAAACTTTCTTT.

The rearrangement links TRBV11-2 to TRBJ2-3; 7 positions match TRBD1. The germline gives CDR1 SGHAT, CDR2 FQNNGV. The CDR3 sequence is 16 residues long. V was clipped by 3 bases and J by 6 bases; unmatched bases: 12. The CDR3 protein is CASSFNRDRLSDTQYF. CDR3 bases: TGTGCCAGCAGCTTCAACCGGGACAGACTATCGGATACGCAGTATTTT.

This clonotype was counted a few times. The V gene is TRBV5-6, the J gene TRBJ2-1, with 9 bases aligning to TRBD2. V dropped 1 base and J dropped 7; count of bases not matched to a gene: 15. Germline assignment: CDR1 SGHDT and CDR2 YYEEEE. This CDR3 region has 18 residues. The DNA for the CDR3 is TGTGCCAGCAGCTTGTACTCCCTAGCGGGGCTATATGGGAATGAGCAGTTCTTC. Translated, it gives CASSLYSLAGLYGNEQFF.

Of note for this clonotype: The junction shows a germline mismatch at one end, possibly a read error. The V gene is TRBV12-3 or TRBV12-4, the J gene TRBJ2-3; the match to TRBD2 covers 7 bases. The CDR3 extends over 16 amino acids. For the CDR3, the DNA is TGTGCCGGCAGTTTAGGGACTACTTATAGCACAGATACGCAGTATTTT. This encodes CAGSLGTTYSTDTQYF.

Concerning this clonotype: A junction boundary mismatches the germline segment, possibly from a read error. The chain carries TRBV4-1 and TRBJ2-7; TRBD1 agrees at 8 bases. The CDR3 length is 15 residues. CDR1 is MGHRA, CDR2 YSYEKL, per germline. The CDR3 DNA is TGCGCCAGTAGCCAACGGACAGGGACCTACTACGGGCAGTACTTC. Amino acid sequence: CASSQRTGTYYGQYF.

This clonotype has more than one count but fewer than ten. V usage is TRBV7-9 and J usage is TRBJ1-5, with 9 bases identical to TRBD1. CDR3 size: 15 residues. V gave up 5 bases and J gave up 0 bases; unmatched junction bases: 2. Germline V gene sequence: CDR1 SEHNR, CDR2 FQNEAQ (reference sequence). The CDR3 bases are TGTGCCAGCAGCAGGACAGGGGATAGCAATCAGCCCCAGCATTTT. This encodes CASSRTGDSNQPQHF.

V usage is TRBV20-1 and J usage is TRBJ2-1; 13 positions agree with TRBD2. There are 19 residues in the CDR3. CDR1 is DFQATT, CDR2 SNEGSKA, per germline (reference sequence). The V segment lost 0 bases and the J segment 0 bases; nucleotides outside the gene matches: 8. The CDR3 DNA reads TGCAGTGCTAGAGATCCGACTAGCGGGGGGCACAGCTCCTACAATGAGCAGTTCTTC. Translation: CSARDPTSGGHSSYNEQFF.

This clonotype was seen only a few times. The rearrangement uses TRBV5-1 and TRBJ2-5, with 7 bases identical to TRBD1. The germline V gene encodes CDR1 SGHRS and CDR2 YFSETQ. CDR3 length: 14 residues. V trimming: 4 bases; J trimming: 2 bases; junction bases outside the gene matches: 5. CDR3 region: CASSNRQGQETQYF. In DNA, the CDR3 is TGCGCCAGCAGCAACCGACAGGGACAAGAGACCCAGTACTTC.

V and J are TRBV5-1 and TRBJ1-1, with no clear D. The length of the CDR3 is 12 residues. V lost 2 bases, J lost 7 bases, and 9 bases lay in between. CDR1 is SGHRS and CDR2 is YFSETQ in the germline V gene. DNA of the CDR3: TGCGCCAGCAGCTTCGGGTCCGATGAAGCTTTCTTT. The encoded protein is CASSFGSDEAFF. Combining the CDR3 with reference TRBV5-1 and TRBJ1-1 gives the whole variable domain KAGVTQTPRYLIKTRGQQVTLSCSPISGHRSVSWYQQTPGQGLQFLFEYFSETQRNKGNFPGRFSGRQFSNSRSEMNVSTLELGDSALYLCASSFGSDEAFFGQGTRLTVV.

The sample holds many counts of this clonotype. This sequence joins TRBV12-3 or TRBV12-4 and TRBJ1-2; TRBD1 aligns across 9 bases. J lost 1 base, V lost 6 bases, and 6 bases had no gene match. The CDR3 sequence is 15 residues long. The CDR3 region has the DNA TGTGCCAGCAGCCCGGGACAGGGACGTAACTATGGCTACACCTTC. Protein product: CASSPGQGRNYGYTF.

This sequence joins TRBV3-1 and TRBJ2-7, with D possibly TRBD2 on 6 matching bases. Germline assignment: CDR1 LGHDT and CDR2 YNNKEL (reference sequence). V was trimmed by 1 base and J by 5 bases, leaving 15 bases between them. The CDR3 consists of 15 residues. The CDR3 coding sequence is TGTGCCAGCAGCCAAGTGGGGTCTAGCGCCCACGAGCAGTACTTC. The encoded protein is CASSQVGSSAHEQYF.

The gene calls are TRBV7-3 and TRBJ2-3; 10 bases line up with TRBD1. V shed 11 bases, J shed 8 bases, and the junction held 13 bases outside the gene matches. The CDR3 is 14 residues long. Germline V gene data show CDR1 as SGHTA and CDR2 as FQGTGA. CDR3 amino acids: CASGRQGASGTQYF. Written as DNA, the CDR3 is TGTGCCTCCGGGAGACAGGGGGCATCAGGTACGCAGTATTTT. The whole variable domain, remainder taken from reference TRBV7-3 and TRBJ2-3, is GAGVSQTPSNKVTEKGKYVELRCDPISGHTALYWYRQSLGQGPEFLIYFQGTGAADDSGLPNDRFFAVRPEGSVSTLKIQRTERGDSAVYLCASGRQGASGTQYFGPGTRLTVL.

The rearrangement joins TRBV7-6 to TRBJ1-4; the D gene is possibly TRBD1 (5 bases). The CDR3 spans 21 residues. Trimming removed 5 bases at V and 7 bases at J, with 35 bases between. The germline gives CDR1 SGHVS, CDR2 FNYEAQ. As DNA, the CDR3 is TGTGCCAGCAGCCCGCGGTTCGGGCCGTGGGTAGGGCAGGGACTAGCTGAAAAACTGTTTTTT. Its translation is CASSPRFGPWVGQGLAEKLFF.

This chain links TRBV20-1 with TRBJ2-7, with 14 bases identical to TRBD2. The CDR3 contains 16 residues. CDR1 is DFQATT and CDR2 is SNEGSKA in the germline V gene (reference sequence). The V gene end was trimmed by 3 bases and the J gene end by 8 bases; junction bases not matched to a gene: 12. The CDR3 sequence: CSASPTSGRAEYKQYF. CDR3 nucleotide sequence: TGCAGTGCTAGCCCGACTAGCGGGAGGGCGGAATACAAGCAGTACTTC.